Shown below are 10 T cell receptor beta chains from a single sample sequenced in a study of OX40 agonist ivuxolimab in advanced cancers. Sequencing was performed with immunoSEQ multiplex PCR; in TCRdb, only in-frame clones are kept and a portion is missing. The table lists 95,000 to 150,000 clones, more than 80% of them singletons. The sequences come from CD4+ or CD8+ T cells sorted from blood, collected in a trial of the OX40 agonist ivuxolimab. The receptors come from an adult with an advanced solid tumor such as melanoma, head and neck, liver or kidney cancer.

The CDR3 protein is CASSRMTSGGARGTDTQYF. The CDR3 nucleotides read TGTGCCAGCAGCCGAATGACTAGCGGGGGGGCCAGGGGCACAGATACGCAGTATTTT. The rearrangement uses TRBV7-2 and TRBJ2-3; 14 nucleotides line up with TRBD2. The CDR3 extends over 19 amino acids. In germline, CDR1 is SGHTA, CDR2 FQGNSA. J lost 1 base, V lost 5 bases, and 11 bases had no gene match.

V gene TRBV10-3 combines with J gene TRBJ1-4; 8 positions match TRBD1. The trim removed 6 bases at V and 3 bases at J, leaving 6 bases unmatched. Germline CDR1 and CDR2: ENHRY and SYGVKD. The CDR3 is made up of 15 amino acids. The CDR3 is CAIRDPTGANEKLFF. CDR3 in DNA: TGTGCCATCAGGGACCCGACAGGGGCTAATGAAAAACTGTTTTTT.

This rearrangement joins TRBV11-2 to TRBJ1-1; a possible D gene is TRBD1 (6 bases). The length of the CDR3 is 13 residues. CDR1 SGHAT and CDR2 FQNNGV come from the germline V gene. Trimming shortened V by 8 bases and J by 1 base, and 11 bases separated the two germline ends. Written as DNA, the CDR3 is TGTGCCAGCCAGGGACACAAGAACACTGAAGCTTTCTTT. This codes for CASQGHKNTEAFF.

This chain connects TRBV28 to TRBJ1-2, with TRBD1 identical over 8 bases. Germline trimming cut 10 bases from V and 6 bases from J; bases unmatched to any gene: 7. Germline V lookup: CDR1 MDHEN, CDR2 SYDVKM. The CDR3 spans 12 residues. The CDR3 region is CATTDREDGYTF. The DNA of the CDR3 is TGTGCCACCACGGACAGGGAGGATGGCTACACCTTC.

The chain recombines TRBV27 with TRBJ1-1; 7 nucleotides align to TRBD1. V shed 4 bases and J 6 bases; nucleotides not matched to a gene: 11. From germline, CDR1 is MNHEY and CDR2 SMNVEV (reference sequence). This CDR3 region has 15 residues. The CDR3 loop is CASSSRTGWSPEAFF. In DNA, the CDR3 is TGTGCCAGCAGTTCCCGGACAGGTTGGTCGCCTGAAGCTTTCTTT.

This chain connects TRBV4-3 to TRBJ2-3; the match to TRBD1 covers 8 bases. This CDR3 spans 16 amino acids. The J segment lost 4 bases and the V segment lost 1 base, leaving 7 bases of the junction unmatched. Germline-derived CDR1 and CDR2 are LGHNA and YSLEER. The CDR3 loop reads CASSQGTGKLADTQYF. The CDR3 DNA follows: TGCGCCAGCAGCCAAGGGACAGGGAAGTTGGCAGATACGCAGTATTTT.

The chain combines TRBV11-3 with TRBJ2-2; D may be TRBD1 (5 bases). CDR3 length: 14 amino acids. Trimming left V 2 bases short and J 1 base short, with 5 bases between. Germline assignment: CDR1 SGHNT and CDR2 YENEEA. CDR3 region: CASSLQGNTGELFF. CDR3 coding DNA: TGTGCCAGCAGCTTACAGGGGAACACCGGGGAGCTGTTTTTT. The full variable domain, with the rest looked up from reference TRBV11-3 and TRBJ2-2, is EAGVVQSPRYKIIEKKQPVAFWCNPISGHNTLYWYLQNLGQGPELLIRYENEEAVDDSQLPKDRFSAERLKGVDSTLKIQPAELGDSAVYLCASSLQGNTGELFFGEGSRLTVL.

The J gene is TRBJ1-3, the V gene TRBV7-9; possible D gene TRBD1, 6 bases. The CDR3 extends over 15 amino acids. Germline values: CDR1 SEHNR, CDR2 FQNEAQ (reference sequence). V gave up 7 bases and J gave up 4 bases, with 17 bases separating them. In nucleotides, the CDR3 is TGTGCCAGCAACCCGGCCGGGGGGCAAGGAAACACCATATATTTT. It translates to CASNPAGGQGNTIYF.

The chain links TRBV5-1 to TRBJ1-4; D uncertain. CDR1 and CDR2 (germline): SGHRS, YFSETQ. The CDR3 has 14 residues. Trimming took off 2 bases at V and 0 bases at J, with 5 bases between the two ends. As DNA, the CDR3 is TGCGCCAGCAGCTTCGGCTCAACTAATGAAAAACTGTTTTTT. Amino acid sequence: CASSFGSTNEKLFF.

This chain uses TRBV9 with TRBJ2-3; D gene unclear. Germline values: CDR1 SGDLS, CDR2 YYNGEE. Trimming removed 2 bases from V and 3 bases from J, with 13 bases in between. This CDR3 comprises 15 residues. The CDR3 is CASSVMTGLTDTQYF. Written as DNA, the CDR3 is TGTGCCAGCAGCGTGATGACGGGTTTAACAGATACGCAGTATTTT.